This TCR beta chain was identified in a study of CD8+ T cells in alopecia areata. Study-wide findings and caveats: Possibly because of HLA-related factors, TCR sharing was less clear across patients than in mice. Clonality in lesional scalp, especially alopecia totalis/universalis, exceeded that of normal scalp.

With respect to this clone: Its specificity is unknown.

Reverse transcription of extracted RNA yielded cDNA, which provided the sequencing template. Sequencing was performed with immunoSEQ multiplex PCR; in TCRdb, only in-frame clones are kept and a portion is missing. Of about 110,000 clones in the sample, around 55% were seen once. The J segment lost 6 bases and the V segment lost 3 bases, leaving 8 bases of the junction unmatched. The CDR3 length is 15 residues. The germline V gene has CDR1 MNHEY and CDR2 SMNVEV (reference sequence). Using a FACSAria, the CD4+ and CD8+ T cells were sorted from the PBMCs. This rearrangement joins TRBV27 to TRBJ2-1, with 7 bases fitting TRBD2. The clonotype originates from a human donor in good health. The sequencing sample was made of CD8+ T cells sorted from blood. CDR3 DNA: TGTGCCAGCAGTTTGGGACTACCTAGAGGCAATGAGCAGTTCTTC. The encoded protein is CASSLGLPRGNEQFF.